The entry below gives a single T cell receptor (beta chain) sequence along with its context. Antigen: not known. The sample originates from a study of pediatric ulcerative colitis. Points from the study as a whole: Acute severe colitis showed lower rectal diversity from clonal expansions. All ulcerative colitis patients, but no controls, carried a couple of rectal clonotypes.

Clones were sequenced by immunoSEQ multiplex PCR, and TCRdb holds only the in-frame ones, with some missing. The data contain roughly 30,000 clones, around 80% of them seen just once; the ten biggest clones take up about 4.5%. Germline V CDR1 and CDR2: SGHNT, YYREEE (reference sequence). This CDR3 is built from 16 residues. The V and J ends lost 2 bases and 7 bases respectively, with 18 bases between them. This chain joins TRBV5-4 and TRBJ2-2; D is undetermined. The receptor was derived from a boy younger than 18 with severe ulcerative colitis. The specimen was blood. The chain's CDR3 is CASSFSNLNTGGELFF. Here the CDR3 DNA reads TGTGCCAGCAGCTTCAGTAATTTAAACACCGGCGGGGAGCTGTTTTTT.